This TCR beta chain was sequenced for a study of cytomegalovirus exposure and HLA in healthy donors. This clone was recorded only once. Its antigen is still unknown. The donors were part of the roughly 120-subject validation cohort, which stood apart from the approximately 670-subject first cohort. J was trimmed by 10 bases and V by 5 bases; bases with no gene match: 16. Germline-derived CDR1 and CDR2 are LNHDA and SQIVND (reference sequence). There are 16 residues in the CDR3. Study conclusions and caveats: Subsequent analysis showed first-cohort TCR clusters tending to co-occur in 120 validation repertoires. Altogether, 170 or so TCR beta chains were recorded as cytomegalovirus-associated.

The protocol was immunoSEQ multiplex PCR, while the TCRdb copy is restricted to in-frame clones and leaves out a portion. The table records fewer than 250,000 clones, approximately 87% of them present only once. The clonotype comes from a woman under 30 in good health and CMV-seronegative. Sequencing input: PBMCs. The V and J genes are TRBV19 and TRBJ2-1; TRBD1 agrees at 8 bases. For the CDR3, the DNA is TGTGCCAGTAGTCCCTCACAGGGGGATAGCCGGCGGGAGCAGTTCTTC. Translation: CASSPSQGDSRREQFF.